This is a list of T cell receptor beta chains from one sample in a study of OX40 agonist ivuxolimab in advanced cancers. Using immunoSEQ multiplex PCR, the repertoire was profiled, and TCRdb retains in-frame clones only, with some absent. Of fewer than 25,000 clones listed, nearly 80% were seen once; the top ten hold roughly 15%. The sample here was CD4+ or CD8+ T cells sorted from blood, taken in a trial of the OX40 agonist ivuxolimab. The receptors here all came from an adult with an advanced solid tumor such as melanoma, head and neck, liver or kidney cancer. CDR3s include the opening cysteine and the closing phenylalanine or tryptophan. Fields, in order: CDR3 DNA, CDR3 protein, J gene, V gene, clone size, D gene. D genes are given only for firm matches. The size entry is marked missing in some rows and otherwise reads once, few, many or a size class.

TGTGCCAGCAGCCCGCAAGGGGGCATCGCTGAAGCTTTCTTT	CASSPQGGIAEAFF	TRBJ1-1	TRBV7-9	NA	TRBD1
TGTGCCAGCGGTCACTTTGGGGCAGATACGCAGTATTTT	CASGHFGADTQYF	TRBJ2-3	TRBV27	once	NA
TGTGCCAGCAGCCGAGGACAATTCACTGAAGCTTTCTTT	CASSRGQFTEAFF	TRBJ1-1	TRBV5-6	NA	NA
TGTGCCAGCAGTTTGACTAGCGGGCTCTCCTACAATGAGCAGTTCTTC	CASSLTSGLSYNEQFF	TRBJ2-1	TRBV6-5	NA	TRBD2
TGTGCCAGCAGCTTGGTGGTCACTGAAGCTTTCTTT	CASSLVVTEAFF	TRBJ1-1	TRBV5-6	few	NA
TGTGCCTGGGAGACAGGCGCATATAATTCACCCCTCCACTTT	CAWETGAYNSPLHF	TRBJ1-6	TRBV30	medium-sized	NA
TGCAGCGTGACAGGGGGTTCTGGAAACACCATATATTTT	CSVTGGSGNTIYF	TRBJ1-3	TRBV29-1	NA	TRBD1
TGCGCCAGCAGCCAACAACCGGGCAGCCCCTACGAGCAGTACTTC	CASSQQPGSPYEQYF	TRBJ2-7	TRBV4-1	NA	NA
TGTGCCAGCAGCAAAGATGGCCCCTACGAGCAGTACTTC	CASSKDGPYEQYF	TRBJ2-7	TRBV21-1	NA	NA
TGTGCCAGCAGTGAGAACAGGGCAATGCCCGGGGAGCTGTTTTTT	CASSENRAMPGELFF	TRBJ2-2	TRBV25-1	NA	NA
TGTGCCAGCAGTGAATGGCACTCGCAAGAGACCCAGTACTTC	CASSEWHSQETQYF	TRBJ2-5	TRBV2	NA	NA
TGTGCCAGCAGCGGCAGGCAGCTCGACCCGAACACTGAAGCTTTCTTT	CASSGRQLDPNTEAFF	TRBJ1-1	TRBV7-9	NA	NA
TGTGCCAGCAGCTGGGGGCCTGGGACAGATACGCAGTATTTT	CASSWGPGTDTQYF	TRBJ2-3	TRBV2	NA	NA
TGTGCCAGCAGCGCCGGACAGGCTCAGAACACTGAAGCTTTCTTT	CASSAGQAQNTEAFF	TRBJ1-1	TRBV7-8	NA	TRBD1
TGTGCCAGCGCGCAGGGGTTCCCAGATACGCAGTATTTT	CASAQGFPDTQYF	TRBJ2-3	TRBV6-5	few	NA
TGTGCCAGCAGCTTGGGGACAGGGCTTTCAACCGGGGAGCTGTTTTTT	CASSLGTGLSTGELFF	TRBJ2-2	TRBV5-4	NA	TRBD1
TGTGCCAGCAGCGTAGGTAGCGGGGGGGCAAATGAGCAGTTCTTC	CASSVGSGGANEQFF	TRBJ2-1	TRBV9	NA	TRBD2
TGTGCCATCAGTGTGGCAGGGCAAGGCGGGGAGCTGTTTTTT	CAISVAGQGGELFF	TRBJ2-2	TRBV10-3	NA	NA
TGTGCCAGCAGCTCGTTCCGGGGGGGCAATGAGCAGTTCTTC	CASSSFRGGNEQFF	TRBJ2-1	TRBV7-3	once	TRBD2
TGTGCCAGCAGCCAAGATAGAGGGGGGAACTATGGCTACACCTTC	CASSQDRGGNYGYTF	TRBJ1-2	TRBV4-2	NA	NA
TGCAGCGTTGCTCATGGGGTTTACGAGCAGTACTTC	CSVAHGVYEQYF	TRBJ2-7	TRBV29-1	NA	NA
TGTGCCAGTAGTATGGTGATCGGGGAGCTGTTTTTT	CASSMVIGELFF	TRBJ2-2	TRBV19	NA	NA
TGTGCCAGCAGCTTGTTCTTGGCGAACACCGGGGAGCTGTTTTTT	CASSLFLANTGELFF	TRBJ2-2	TRBV5-6	NA	NA
TGTGTTAGTGCCCTCACAACACCCGGAGTTAGCCCTGACAGCTACACCGGGGAGCTGTTTTTT	CVSALTTPGVSPDSYTGELFF	TRBJ2-2	TRBV12-5	NA	NA
TGTGCCTGGAGTGTCTACTCTGGAAACACCATATATTTT	CAWSVYSGNTIYF	TRBJ1-3	TRBV30	NA	NA
TGCGCCAGCAGCTCCTCAGGGGGGTCGGTCCAAGAGACCCAGTACTTC	CASSSSGGSVQETQYF	TRBJ2-5	TRBV5-1	NA	NA
TGTGCCAGCAGAAGCGCGGGCAGGGGCTCCTACAATGAGCAGTTCTTC	CASRSAGRGSYNEQFF	TRBJ2-1	TRBV7-2	NA	NA
TGTGCCAGCAGCTTAGGGACTAGCGGGTACGAGCAGTACTTC	CASSLGTSGYEQYF	TRBJ2-7	TRBV11-3	NA	TRBD2
TGCGCCAGCAGCCTCCGGCCGACTGGAAGCACAGATACGCAGTATTTT	CASSLRPTGSTDTQYF	TRBJ2-3	TRBV5-1	NA	NA
TGTGCCAGCAGCGTCGACAGTTATAATTCACCCCTCCACTTT	CASSVDSYNSPLHF	TRBJ1-6	TRBV9	few	NA
TGTGCCAGCAGCTCGAGCTCCTACGAGCAGTACTTC	CASSSSSYEQYF	TRBJ2-7	TRBV7-2	NA	NA
TGTGCCAGCAGTACAGGGTACGACACCGGGGAGCTGTTTTTT	CASSTGYDTGELFF	TRBJ2-2	TRBV6-5	NA	NA
TGTGCCAGCAGCTACGGGGGGACTGAAGCTTTCTTT	CASSYGGTEAFF	TRBJ1-1	TRBV6-6	NA	NA
TGTGCCAGCAGCCTTCGGGGACAGGGGCCAGATACGCAGTATTTT	CASSLRGQGPDTQYF	TRBJ2-3	TRBV11-3	NA	TRBD1
TGTGCCGCTAGTGAGCGGGGAGAATATGGCTACACCTTC	CAASERGEYGYTF	TRBJ1-2	TRBV21-1	NA	NA
TGTGCCAGCAGTTGGACTGTCTTGGGGGGGCCCCAGCATTTT	CASSWTVLGGPQHF	TRBJ1-5	TRBV27	NA	NA
TGTGCCAGCAACCCAGGGGGGCCAGGGGAGCTGTTTTTT	CASNPGGPGELFF	TRBJ2-2	TRBV6-1	few	NA
TGTGCCAGCAGCTTAGCGCCGGCAGGGGGCCAGTGGGAGCAGTACTTC	CASSLAPAGGQWEQYF	TRBJ2-7	TRBV7-2	NA	TRBD1
TGTGCCAGCAGTCTAACGGGGGTGTACGAGCAGTACTTC	CASSLTGVYEQYF	TRBJ2-7	TRBV7-2	NA	NA
TGTGCCAGCAGATATGGAGGTTTAGGCAATCAGCCCCAGCATTTT	CASRYGGLGNQPQHF	TRBJ1-5	TRBV2	few	NA
TGTGCCAGCAGCTTCTACTTAGGGCACGGGGGCACTGAAGCTTTCTTT	CASSFYLGHGGTEAFF	TRBJ1-1	TRBV7-2	NA	NA
TGTGCCAGCTCACCACCGTCCGGGGGCGCGGGTCAGCCCCAGCATTTT	CASSPPSGGAGQPQHF	TRBJ1-5	TRBV18	once	NA
TGTGCCAGCAGCTTAGGGAGCAATGAGCAGTTCTTC	CASSLGSNEQFF	TRBJ2-1	TRBV7-6	NA	NA
TGTGCCAGCAGCTTAGCTGGGACAGGGAACACCGGGGAGCTGTTTTTT	CASSLAGTGNTGELFF	TRBJ2-2	TRBV7-9	once	TRBD1
TGTGCCAGCGCCGGGACAAAATCCTACGAGCAGTACTTC	CASAGTKSYEQYF	TRBJ2-7	TRBV27	NA	NA
TGTGCCTGGAGTGCCGCGACTAGCGGGGAACTACAAGAGACCCAGTACTTC	CAWSAATSGELQETQYF	TRBJ2-5	TRBV30	NA	TRBD2
TGTGCCAGCAGCAGGGGACAGCTCTATGGCTACACCTTC	CASSRGQLYGYTF	TRBJ1-2	TRBV5-4	NA	TRBD1
TGTGCCAGCAGCGATAAGGGGGTTCAGCGCGAGCAGTACTTC	CASSDKGVQREQYF	TRBJ2-7	TRBV6-5	NA	NA
TGTGCCAGCAGCGGGGACGCGAACACCGGGGAGCTGTTTTTT	CASSGDANTGELFF	TRBJ2-2	TRBV6-4	NA	NA
TGTGCCAGCAGCGCGAGTAGCGGGAGACTCCAAGAGACCCAGTACTTC	CASSASSGRLQETQYF	TRBJ2-5	TRBV9	NA	TRBD2
TGCGCCAGCAGCTTGACGGGACTAGCGGGCGCGGACACCGGGGAGCTGTTTTTT	CASSLTGLAGADTGELFF	TRBJ2-2	TRBV5-1	NA	TRBD2
TGCGCCAGCAGCTTGAGGACAGGAGATAATTCACCCCTCCACTTT	CASSLRTGDNSPLHF	TRBJ1-6	TRBV5-1	few	TRBD1
TGTGCCAGCAGCTTGGCCGGGGGCCTTAACTATGGCTACACCTTC	CASSLAGGLNYGYTF	TRBJ1-2	TRBV5-4	NA	NA
TGTGCCTGGAGTGTACAATACGGCTACACCTTC	CAWSVQYGYTF	TRBJ1-2	TRBV30	once	NA
TGTGCCAGCATTTTAGGGTTTTCTGGGGCCAACGTCCTGACTTTC	CASILGFSGANVLTF	TRBJ2-6	TRBV6-1	NA	NA
TGTGCCAGCAGCTTGGATGGCGGCCAGCCCCAGCATTTT	CASSLDGGQPQHF	TRBJ1-5	TRBV7-2	NA	NA
TGTGCCAGCAGCTTAAATAGCGGGTATGACGAGCAGTACTTC	CASSLNSGYDEQYF	TRBJ2-7	TRBV11-1	few	TRBD2
TGTGCCAGCAGTTACCGCGGACAACAGTTCTTC	CASSYRGQQFF	TRBJ2-1	TRBV6-5	NA	NA
TGTGCCAGCAGTGAAAGCGGGGGTGGACAGCCCCAGCATTTT	CASSESGGGQPQHF	TRBJ1-5	TRBV6-1	NA	NA